Listed here is a single T cell receptor beta chain. This clonotype has more than one count but fewer than ten. It has no known antigen specificity. A junction end diverges from the germline sequence, so it may reflect a read error. Its CDR3 holds 12 amino acids, cysteine through phenylalanine. The read is trimmed to its CDR3 DNA, 36 bases read in frame from base 1. CDR1 and CDR2 are drawn from the germline V gene: SGHDT, YYEEEE. This record belongs to a study of tumor and adjacent non-tumor tissue in lung cancer (dated by TCRdb to 2016 to 2019). For the study in its entirety: The cohort included eleven to twelve adenocarcinoma, a couple of squamous cell carcinoma and 1 small cell lung cancer patients. The 15 or so patients were aged about 30 to 76 years, included about ten men and 5 women, and had TNM stage I to III disease. In total, sequencing yielded approximately 130,000,000 productive TCRbeta reads, which works out to an average of around 4.2 million reads per sample. Bulk TCRbeta repertoires were compared between lung tumor tissue and matched distant non-tumor lung tissue obtained from approximately 15 lung cancer patients. For each patient, one tumor sample and one normal lung sample were taken, giving thirty paired specimens that underwent TCRbeta CDR3 sequencing. Summary of the overall study and its limitations: In normal lung, the top 100 clones accounted for a significantly larger cumulative share of the repertoire than in tumor tissue. Significantly higher TCR diversity was found in younger patients, and higher tumor TCR diversity was associated with shorter overall and disease-free survival. TCR diversity (inverse Simpson) was significantly higher in tumor than in normal lung tissue (about 400 vs 150, P = 0.0075, Mann-Whitney U test). The cohort had only approximately 15 patients, and the authors noted that larger samples and more detailed clinical data are needed. The sequencing platform is not named in the methods, and unique molecular identifiers are not mentioned. Because peripheral blood was not sequenced, the blood TCRbeta repertoires of the lung cancer patients in the study went unexamined.

RNA was extracted from bulk unsorted tissue and checked for quality with a NanoDrop ND-1000 and an Agilent 2100. The donors were newly diagnosed lung cancer patients admitted for thoracic surgery in China from August to November 2014 who had not received prior chemotherapy. Patients who had received previous radiotherapy or chemotherapy, or who had another concurrent cancer, were excluded from the study. Pieces of surgical tissue measuring about 1-2 cm3 were kept in RNAlater solution and stored at -80 degrees C until use. The protocol used for the library was multiplex PCR. The sequencer was an Illumina HiSeq 2500. TCRbeta libraries were built by three rounds of nested PCR using primers (Table S4), following protocols modified from ARM-PCR. PCR products of 200-500 bp were gel-excised and purified with the QIAquick gel extraction kit before sequencing. Regarding the original processing steps: Reads were cleaned with Trimmomatic, merged with FLASH into complete CDR3 sequences, and assigned to V(D)J germline segments with MiTCR. Clonal diversity was calculated as the inverse Simpson's index using VDJtools. Productive reads were defined as in-frame sequences without a premature stop codon. Using fastp at Q25 and MiXCR, TCRdb reprocessed the public reads and kept productive beta chains. Rows with one shared CDR3 protein collapse into an entry with the most common genes and DNA. It is TCRdb's table, rather than the study itself, that gives the V and J calls and clone size. The sample contains about 200,000 distinct CDR3 sequences, 70% to 75% of them found a single time. The ten top clones hold around 27% of the sample.

This sequence uses TRBV5-6 and TRBJ2-7, with no D gene named confidently. Sequenced input: lung tumor tissue. The sequence was collected from a man aged 55 to 70 with non-small cell lung cancer. The sequenced DNA: TGTGCCAGTAGCTCCTGGGACTACGAGCAGTACTTC. Translated, it reads CASSSWDYEQYF.